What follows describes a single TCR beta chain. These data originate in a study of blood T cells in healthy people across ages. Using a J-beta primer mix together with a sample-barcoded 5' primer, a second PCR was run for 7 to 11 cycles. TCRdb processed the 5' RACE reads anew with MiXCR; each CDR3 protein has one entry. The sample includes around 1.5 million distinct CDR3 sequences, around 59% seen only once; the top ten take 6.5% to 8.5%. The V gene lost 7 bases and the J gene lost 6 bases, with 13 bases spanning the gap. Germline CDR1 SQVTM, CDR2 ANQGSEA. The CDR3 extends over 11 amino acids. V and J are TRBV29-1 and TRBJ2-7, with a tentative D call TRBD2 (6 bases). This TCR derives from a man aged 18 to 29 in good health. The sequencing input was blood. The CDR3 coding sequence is TGCAGCGCCGGAGGGTACACCGAGCAGTACTTC. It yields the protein CSAGGYTEQYF.